The 15 T cell receptor beta chains presented below share a single source sample, sequenced in a study of cytomegalovirus exposure and HLA in healthy donors. The primer mix had 60 Vbeta and 13 Jbeta primers. The method was immunoSEQ multiplex PCR; TCRdb's version includes in-frame clones alone and lacks a portion of them. The table records 130,000 or so clones, roughly 84% of them present only once. Sequenced material: PBMCs. These receptors came from a woman aged 18-30 years in good health and CMV-seropositive.

The chain links TRBV6-7 to TRBJ1-2, with D possibly TRBD1 on 5 matching bases. TRBV6-7 has ORF status, its function being uncertain. V was clipped by 7 bases and J by 6 bases, with 24 bases between them. CDR3 length: 16 residues. The CDR3 protein is CASTPGGLWDQDGYTF. CDR3 sequence (DNA): TGTGCCAGCACCCCCGGAGGGCTGTGGGACCAAGATGGCTACACCTTC.

This clone came up once. This chain links TRBV7-8 with TRBJ2-7, with TRBD2 matching 7 bases. Trimming cost V 2 bases and J 1 base; bases outside gene matches: 11. Germline CDR1 is SGHVS and CDR2 is FQNEAQ. The length of the CDR3 is 17 residues. In DNA form, the CDR3 reads TGTGCCAGCAGCTTAACATTAGGAGGGGACTATTCCTACGAGCAGTACTTC. Protein: CASSLTLGGDYSYEQYF.

The chain joins TRBV6-6 to TRBJ1-6; 9 bases fit TRBD1. The V segment lost 4 bases and the J segment 9 bases; nucleotides outside the gene matches: 10. Germline CDR1 and CDR2: MNHNY and SVGAGI (reference sequence). The CDR3 spans 16 residues. CDR3 sequence: CASSSTGGLVGSPLHF. In DNA, the CDR3 is TGTGCCAGCAGTTCCACAGGGGGCTTGGTCGGTTCACCCCTCCACTTT.

This clone was recorded once. The J gene is TRBJ2-7, the V gene TRBV10-3; 11 nucleotides agree with TRBD2. The trim removed 2 bases at V and 3 bases at J, leaving 6 bases unmatched. The germline CDR1 and CDR2 sequences are ENHRY and SYGVKD. CDR3 length: 16 amino acids. The CDR3 here is CAISEPGLAENYEQYF. Written as DNA, the CDR3 is TGTGCCATCAGTGAGCCGGGACTAGCGGAAAACTACGAGCAGTACTTC.

The gene calls are TRBV11-2 and TRBJ1-2, with no clear D. Germline assignment: CDR1 SGHAT and CDR2 FQNNGV. The V and J ends lost 5 bases and 1 base respectively, with 11 bases between them. This CDR3 region has 14 residues. The CDR3 reads CASSLSAINYGYTF. The CDR3 nucleotides are TGTGCCAGCAGCCTCAGCGCAATTAACTATGGCTACACCTTC.

This sequence joins TRBV6-4 and TRBJ1-1; D may be TRBD1 (5 bases). CDR1 is MRHNA, CDR2 SNTAGT, per germline. V gave up 6 bases and J gave up 9 bases, with 17 bases separating them. The CDR3 runs to 13 residues. CDR3 bases: TGTGCCAGCAGACTGACAGTGTCCTCTAAAGCTTTCTTT. This gives the protein CASRLTVSSKAFF.

V usage is TRBV9 and J usage is TRBJ2-5; TRBD1 aligns across 8 bases. This CDR3 region has 17 residues. With V trimmed by 0 bases and J by 2 bases, 9 bases remained unmatched. The germline V gene has CDR1 SGDLS and CDR2 YYNGEE. The CDR3 spells CASSVALQGANQETQYF. CDR3 coding DNA: TGTGCCAGCAGCGTAGCGTTGCAGGGGGCGAATCAAGAGACCCAGTACTTC.

This chain uses TRBV7-9 with TRBJ1-6; D may be TRBD1 (5 bases). In germline, CDR1 is SEHNR, CDR2 FQNEAQ (reference sequence). The V and J ends lost 5 bases and 10 bases respectively, with 12 bases between them. The CDR3 contains 13 residues. Here the CDR3 DNA reads TGTGCCAGCAGCCCTTTGGACAACTCACCCCTCCACTTT. Amino acids: CASSPLDNSPLHF.

Only a few counts were recorded for this clone. The chain carries TRBV11-2 and TRBJ2-5, with 8 bases that match TRBD2. CDR3 length equals 17 residues. CDR1 SGHAT and CDR2 FQNNGV come from the germline V gene. V shed 4 bases, J shed 2 bases, and the junction held 12 bases outside the gene matches. This chain's CDR3 is CASSSLERGYTQETQYF. DNA for the CDR3: TGTGCCAGCAGCTCCCTTGAGCGGGGGTACACTCAAGAGACCCAGTACTTC.

This clone was found once. The chain has TRBV11-1 and TRBJ1-5, with a weak D call TRBD1 (5 bases). CDR3 length equals 14 residues. Trimming took off 5 bases at V and 0 bases at J, with 8 bases between the two ends. Germline loops: CDR1 SGHAT, CDR2 FQDESV (reference sequence). The CDR3, as DNA: TGTGCCAGCAGCCAGGGCGATAGCAATCAGCCCCAGCATTTT. Amino acid sequence: CASSQGDSNQPQHF.

V and J are TRBV4-1 and TRBJ1-2; perhaps TRBD1 as D (6 bases). The length of the CDR3 is 13 residues. Deletions cut 5 bases from V and 4 bases from J, with 11 bases between. CDR1 is MGHRA and CDR2 is YSYEKL in the germline V gene. The CDR3 protein is CASSFTDSYGYTF. The CDR3, as DNA: TGCGCCAGCAGCTTCACGGACAGCTATGGCTACACCTTC.

The chain joins TRBV11-3 to TRBJ2-3, with D maybe TRBD1 (5 bases). Germline V CDR1 and CDR2: SGHNT, YENEEA. Deletions cut 1 base from V and 1 base from J, with 9 bases between. CDR3 length equals 15 residues. The CDR3: CASSLGQGGTDTQYF. The CDR3 bases are TGTGCCAGCAGCTTAGGTCAGGGTGGCACAGATACGCAGTATTTT.

This clone came up a few times. This rearrangement joins TRBV2 to TRBJ2-7; 13 nucleotides match TRBD2. J lost 3 bases, V lost 6 bases, and 8 bases had no gene match. This CDR3 comprises 16 residues. CDR1 is SNHLY, CDR2 FYNNEI, per germline. The CDR3 protein is CASRAGLAGALYEQYF. CDR3 DNA: TGTGCCAGCAGGGCCGGACTAGCGGGGGCCCTCTACGAGCAGTACTTC.

The chain uses TRBV6-6 and TRBJ1-1; 7 bases match TRBD1. Per germline, CDR1 MNHNY and CDR2 SVGAGI (reference sequence). Trimming cost V 5 bases and J 3 bases; bases outside gene matches: 6. The length of the CDR3 is 14 residues. CDR3 region: CASSPLDRDTEAFF. CDR3 sequence (DNA): TGTGCCAGCAGTCCACTTGACAGGGACACTGAAGCTTTCTTT.

In this sample, this clone turned up once. The V call is TRBV5-1, the J call TRBJ2-3; 7 bases fit TRBD1. This CDR3 has 14 amino acids. Germline CDR1 and CDR2: SGHRS and YFSETQ. V trimming: 2 bases; J trimming: 3 bases; junction bases outside the gene matches: 3. CDR3 bases: TGCGCCAGCAGCTTCCGGGACAGAACAGATACGCAGTATTTT. As protein: CASSFRDRTDTQYF.